This T cell receptor beta chain was found in a study of OX40 agonist ivuxolimab in advanced cancers. The wider study: Under the entry rules, prior anti-PD-1, anti-PD-L1 or anti-CTLA-4 therapy was allowed, and approximately 40% had some.

The assay was immunoSEQ multiplex PCR, and TCRdb's table has in-frame clones only and misses some. The table lists tens of thousands of clones, roughly 87% of them singletons. Study-wide results and limits: CD8+ T cells averaged more expanded clones than CD4+. Circulating CD4+ and CD8+ T cells showed clonal expansion by week 6 at 0.1 to 3.0 mg/kg.

As regards this clone: Its target is not known.

The CDR3 has 14 amino acids. J gave up 9 bases and V 5 bases, and 8 bases lay outside the gene matches. Germline CDR1 SGHNT, CDR2 YENEEA. The sequencing here drew on CD4+ or CD8+ T cells sorted from blood, taken in a trial of the OX40 agonist ivuxolimab. The genes are TRBV11-3 and TRBJ2-1, with TRBD2 identical over 9 bases. This receptor was identified in an adult with an advanced solid tumor such as melanoma, head and neck, liver or kidney cancer. The CDR3 is CASSPMAGGGEQFF. The CDR3 DNA reads TGTGCCAGCAGCCCGATGGCGGGAGGGGGTGAGCAGTTCTTC.